A single sample gave rise to the 7 T cell receptor beta chains below, sequenced in a study of T cell changes during pregnancy in multiple sclerosis. The method was immunoSEQ multiplex PCR; TCRdb's version includes in-frame clones alone and lacks a portion of them. The sample contains tens of thousands of clones, approximately 90% of which appear only once. This specimen consisted of CD4+ T cells from peripheral blood mononuclear cells, obtained after pregnancy. The receptors come from a female donor in good health, enrolled as a control in a pregnancy study.

The DNA for the CDR3 is TGTGCCAGCAGCGTAGCCAGCGGGGGAGGTTGGGACAATGAGCAGTTCTTC. Its protein product is CASSVASGGGWDNEQFF. The rearrangement uses TRBV9 and TRBJ2-1; 8 bases are a match to TRBD2. Germline CDR1 SGDLS, CDR2 YYNGEE. V shed 0 bases and J 5 bases; nucleotides not matched to a gene: 10. CDR3 size: 17 residues.

This clone has more than one count but fewer than ten. V is TRBV6-5 and J is TRBJ1-1; D might be TRBD1 (5 bases). This CDR3 region has 12 residues. V gave up 7 bases and J gave up 7 bases, with 13 bases separating them. The germline V gene has CDR1 MNHEY and CDR2 SVGAGI. The CDR3 nucleotides are TGTGCCAGCACTCCGAGTAGGGGTGAAGCTTTCTTT. It encodes CASTPSRGEAFF.

The rearrangement links TRBV19 to TRBJ1-1; D remains ambiguous. Trimming cost V 3 bases and J 7 bases, with 9 bases left between them. Per germline, CDR1 LNHDA and CDR2 SQIVND (reference sequence). The CDR3 spans 12 residues. CDR3 in DNA: TGTGCCAGTAGTATTTTCGGTTTTGAAGCTTTCTTT. Amino acids: CASSIFGFEAFF.

This chain links TRBV9 with TRBJ2-1, with D maybe TRBD2 (5 bases). This CDR3 contains 12 residues. Germline values: CDR1 SGDLS, CDR2 YYNGEE. Trimming stripped 0 bases from V and 9 bases from J, with 7 bases between. The CDR3 nucleotides read TGTGCCAGCAGCGTAGATCGGGGTGAGCAGTTCTTC. The encoded protein is CASSVDRGEQFF.

This clone appeared a few times. The rearrangement uses TRBV7-2 and TRBJ2-2; D call uncertain. The CDR3 spans 16 residues. Deletions cut 2 bases from V and 12 bases from J, with 22 bases between. The germline V gene has CDR1 SGHTA and CDR2 FQGNSA. CDR3 residues: CASSLFSVAGQKKLFF. CDR3 coding DNA: TGTGCCAGCAGCTTATTCTCGGTGGCAGGCCAGAAAAAGCTGTTTTTT.

CDR3 region: CASSQGSGWLNEQFF. The DNA of the CDR3 is TGTGCCAGCAGCCAAGGGTCAGGGTGGCTCAATGAGCAGTTCTTC. This sequence joins TRBV4-2 and TRBJ2-1; possible D gene TRBD1, 5 bases. Germline CDR1 reads LGHNA; CDR2 reads YNFKEQ. The CDR3 totals 15 residues. V lost 1 base to trimming and J lost 6 bases, with 13 bases between them.

V is TRBV10-1 and J is TRBJ2-3; D might be TRBD2 (6 bases). CDR3 length: 13 residues. The germline gives CDR1 WNHNN, CDR2 SYGVQD (reference sequence). The V gene lost 11 bases and the J gene lost 1 base, with 13 bases spanning the gap. This CDR3 reads CAVGGRGTDTQYF. The DNA for the CDR3 is TGCGCCGTCGGGGGTCGGGGCACAGATACGCAGTATTTT.